This record concerns one T cell receptor (beta chain) sequence. The target antigen is unknown. The CDR3 is made up of 12 amino acids. Trimming took off 5 bases at V and 7 bases at J, with 8 bases between the two ends. Per germline, CDR1 MDHEN and CDR2 SYDVKM. Profiled with immunoSEQ multiplex PCR; TCRdb holds only in-frame clones, not every one. The table shows around 78,000 clones, with around 86% occurring only once. The data belong to a study of T cell responses to AZD1222 COVID-19 vaccine. General study findings and limits: A reported finding is that nearly half of spike-specific TCRs target unmutated variant regions. There were mostly white British donors and more females than males, and clonal diversity was possibly underestimated. Dominant CD4 TCR responses targeted spike regions 160-218 and 743-854. Seropositive at baseline were only a handful of AZD1222 recipients.

The chain has TRBV28 and TRBJ2-2; D not certain. The receptor's source is an adult in good health. Sequenced here: peripheral blood, sampled on day 0 of AZD1222 vaccination. The CDR3 sequence: CASSLISGELFF. In DNA form, the CDR3 reads TGTGCCAGCAGTCTCATTAGCGGGGAGCTGTTTTTT.